This record looks at one T cell receptor (beta chain) sequence and its context. The CDR3 is 17 residues long. Germline loops: CDR1 SGHDT, CDR2 YYEEEE. After removal of 4 bases from V and 2 bases from J, the junction contained 8 bases not matched to a gene. This specimen comes from a study of cytomegalovirus exposure and HLA in healthy donors. This PCR relied on a set of 60 Vbeta primers and 13 Jbeta primers. Sequencing was performed with immunoSEQ multiplex PCR; in TCRdb, only in-frame clones are kept and a portion is missing. The data contain under 150,000 clones, 82% of them seen just once; the ten biggest clones take up around 2.5%.

The sequence came from a male donor in good health and CMV-seronegative. The gene calls are TRBV5-6 and TRBJ2-7, with 14 bases fitting TRBD2. Sequencing input: PBMCs. CDR3 sequence (DNA): TGTGCCAGCAGCGGGACTAGCGGGAGACAGATGGCCTACGAGCAGTACTTC. Its translation is CASSGTSGRQMAYEQYF.